This TCR beta chain was found in a study of blood T cell repertoires in COVID-19. This CDR3 has 13 amino acids. V lost 3 bases to trimming and J lost 0 bases, with 5 bases between them. The germline V gene encodes CDR1 MDHEN and CDR2 SYDVKM. Sequencing was performed with immunoSEQ multiplex PCR; in TCRdb, only in-frame clones are kept and a portion is missing. This table has 120,000 to 150,000 clones, roughly 88% appearing once. The chain combines TRBV28 with TRBJ1-1; D is uncertain. This TCR came from a woman under 40 with acute COVID-19. Material for sequencing was PBMCs or T cells enriched from blood (not recorded which). CDR3 residues: CASSFSVNTEAFF. DNA for the CDR3: TGTGCCAGCAGTTTTTCGGTGAACACTGAAGCTTTCTTT.